This T cell receptor beta chain was recorded in a study of beta chain features in type 1 diabetes. Study context: There was similarity between patients and healthy donors in age, gender and cell yields. Study-level results: Lower insertion and higher deletion counts appeared at VDJ junctions in type 1 diabetes patients.

This clone was observed a few times. Its target is unknown. As every portion of the isolated RNA was reverse transcribed, the sequencing read expressed TCRB transcripts. Produced via immunoSEQ multiplex PCR; TCRdb's table is partial and in-frame only. The sample consists of some 900,000 clones, 15% to 20% of them appearing once. One heparinised draw, averaging approximately 120 mL, was taken per donor. J lost 7 bases, V lost 5 bases, and 9 bases had no gene match. Germline V gene lookup returns CDR1 SEHNR and CDR2 FQNEAQ (reference sequence). CDR3 length equals 15 residues. V and J are TRBV7-9 and TRBJ1-4; 8 bases are a match to TRBD1. The sequencing sample was made of naive CD4+ T cells from blood. This TCR was recovered from a woman aged 18 to 35 in good health. The CDR3 protein is CASSRGQGRTEKLFF. The CDR3 region has the DNA TGTGCCAGCAGCCGAGGACAGGGCCGAACTGAAAAACTGTTTTTT. The complete variable domain, with remaining parts taken from reference TRBV7-9 and TRBJ1-4, reads DTGVSQNPRHKITKRGQNVTFRCDPISEHNRLYWYRQTLGQGPEFLTYFQNEAQLEKSRLLSDRFSAERPKGSFSTLEIQRTEQGDSAMYLCASSRGQGRTEKLFFGSGTQLSVL.